Shown below are 24 T cell receptor beta chains from a single sample sequenced in a study of shared clonotypes between healthy human individuals. TCRdb's table, derived via immunoSEQ multiplex PCR, lists solely in-frame clones and lacks some. Of 400,000 to 500,000 clones listed, approximately 79% are singletons. Sequenced material: PBMCs. Receptors originate from a woman aged 40 to 50 in good health. Some clones in this sample may be carry-over from other donors' samples.

The rearrangement links TRBV5-1 to TRBJ2-5; 7 positions match TRBD2. There are 15 residues in the CDR3. J was trimmed by 7 bases and V by 2 bases; bases with no gene match: 11. The germline gives CDR1 SGHRS, CDR2 YFSETQ. The CDR3 coding sequence is TGCGCCAGCAGCTTAGGGACTAACTCCTTGGGGACCCAGTACTTC. Translation: CASSLGTNSLGTQYF.

This sequence joins TRBV4-3 and TRBJ2-3; maybe TRBD2 (5 bases). The CDR3 covers 15 residues. The V gene's germline CDR1 is LGHNA and CDR2 YSLEER. V was clipped by 4 bases and J by 4 bases, with 15 bases between them. The CDR3 nucleotides read TGCGCCAGCAGCCGCGGGCGTGGCCGCGCAGATACGCAGTATTTT. Translating it yields CASSRGRGRADTQYF.

The rearrangement joins TRBV27 to TRBJ1-2; TRBD1 aligns across 7 bases. V shed 3 bases and J 6 bases; nucleotides not matched to a gene: 7. Germline V lookup: CDR1 MNHEY, CDR2 SMNVEV (reference sequence). This CDR3 comprises 14 residues. The DNA for the CDR3 is TGTGCCAGCAGTTTCACAGGGGAAGGAGATGGCTACACCTTC. Translation gives CASSFTGEGDGYTF.

V and J are TRBV7-8 and TRBJ1-1, with D tentatively TRBD1 (5 bases). The CDR3 totals 18 residues. CDR1 and CDR2 (germline): SGHVS, FQNEAQ. Deletions cut 1 base from V and 6 bases from J, with 24 bases between. The CDR3 sequence: CASSLGRRGRARLPEAFF. The CDR3 nucleotides read TGTGCCAGCAGCTTAGGCCGCCGGGGACGGGCCCGCTTGCCTGAAGCTTTCTTT.

The chain uses TRBV4-3 and TRBJ1-1, with TRBD1 matching over 7 bases. Trimming removed 0 bases from V and 2 bases from J; junction bases left unmatched: 9. The germline V gene encodes CDR1 LGHNA and CDR2 YSLEER. The CDR3 is 17 amino acids. The CDR3 region is CASSQDTGWTGNTEAFF. In DNA, the CDR3 is TGCGCCAGCAGCCAAGACACTGGTTGGACAGGCAACACTGAAGCTTTCTTT.

The chain uses TRBV30 and TRBJ1-1; tentatively, D is TRBD1 (5 bases). The CDR3 length is 13 residues. V was pared by 4 bases and J by 1 base, with 10 bases between. Looked up from germline, CDR1 is GTSNPN and CDR2 is SVGIG (reference sequence). In DNA form, the CDR3 reads TGTGCCTGGATGGGGGTGGGGAACACTGAAGCTTTCTTT. Translating gives CAWMGVGNTEAFF.

A note on this clone: A much larger clonotype is one base distant, so this may be a read error. The V and J genes are TRBV4-2 and TRBJ1-5; D remains ambiguous. This CDR3 contains 16 residues. V was trimmed by 0 bases and J by 6 bases, leaving 15 bases between them. Germline CDR1 is LGHNA and CDR2 is YNFKEQ. CDR3 in amino acids: CASSQEGWLDGQPQHF. Written as DNA, the CDR3 is TGTGCCAGCAGCCAAGAGGGTTGGCTGGACGGTCAGCCCCAGCATTTT.

This chain uses TRBV6-6 with TRBJ2-5; D gene ambiguous. In germline, CDR1 is MNHNY, CDR2 SVGAGI (reference sequence). CDR3 length: 13 residues. Between the trimmed V and J ends, which lost 5 bases and 5 bases, there was a span of 12 bases. CDR3 bases: TGTGCCAGCAGTGCCATCACCTGGGAGACCCAGTACTTC. Translating it yields CASSAITWETQYF.

The DNA of the CDR3 is TGCAGCGTTGTTGTGTGGGGCCGCTCCTACGAGCAGTACTTC. Protein sequence: CSVVVWGRSYEQYF. V is TRBV29-1 and J is TRBJ2-7; D may be TRBD1 (5 bases). CDR3 size: 14 residues. Germline values: CDR1 SQVTM, CDR2 ANQGSEA. V lost 4 bases and J 0 bases, leaving 13 bases between the germline ends.

The rearrangement joins TRBV7-3 to TRBJ1-1; no reliable D call. The germline V gene has CDR1 SGHTA and CDR2 FQGTGA. The CDR3 sequence is 13 residues long. Trimming pared 6 bases from V and 3 bases from J, leaving 11 bases between. Here the CDR3 DNA reads TGTGCCAGCAGTTACGGAGGGTACACTGAAGCTTTCTTT. This encodes CASSYGGYTEAFF.

With regard to this clone: A junction boundary mismatches the germline segment, possibly from a read error. The chain links TRBV4-1 to TRBJ2-7; 9 bases match TRBD1. Per the germline V gene, CDR1 is MGHRA and CDR2 is YSYEKL. The CDR3 length is 15 residues. CDR3: CASSHPGQGSHEQYF. CDR3 in DNA: TGCGCCAGCAGCCACCCGGGACAGGGCTCCCACGAGCAGTACTTC.

The V call is TRBV4-3, the J call TRBJ1-1; tentatively, D is TRBD1 (6 bases). Trimming left V 0 bases short and J 7 bases short, with 9 bases between. Germline CDR1 is LGHNA and CDR2 is YSLEER. The CDR3 has 13 residues. The CDR3: CASSQEGHGEAFF. The CDR3 DNA reads TGCGCCAGCAGCCAAGAGGGACACGGTGAAGCTTTCTTT.

This chain links TRBV29-1 with TRBJ2-1, with TRBD1 matching over 7 bases. The CDR3 covers 13 residues. After removal of 5 bases from V and 7 bases from J, the junction contained 8 bases not matched to a gene. Per germline, CDR1 SQVTM and CDR2 ANQGSEA. CDR3 loop: CSVLRQGSNEQFF. DNA for the CDR3: TGCAGCGTTTTGCGACAGGGAAGTAATGAGCAGTTCTTC.

V gene TRBV5-4 combines with J gene TRBJ2-7, with 12 bases fitting TRBD2. This CDR3 spans 15 amino acids. Per the germline V gene, CDR1 is SGHNT and CDR2 is YYREEE (reference sequence). After removal of 4 bases from V and 6 bases from J, the junction contained 8 bases not matched to a gene. CDR3 DNA sequence: TGTGCCAGCAGCGACGGACTAGCGGGGAGACTCGAGCAGTACTTC. Amino acids: CASSDGLAGRLEQYF.

The sample holds a few counts of this clone. The chain employs TRBV7-9 and TRBJ2-2; 11 bases map to TRBD2. The CDR3 has 16 residues. Germline V gives CDR1 SEHNR, CDR2 FQNEAQ (reference sequence). The V gene end was trimmed by 4 bases and the J gene end by 0 bases; junction bases not matched to a gene: 1. CDR3 residues: CASSSGLAANTGELFF. The CDR3 DNA is TGTGCCAGCAGCTCGGGACTAGCGGCGAACACCGGGGAGCTGTTTTTT.

V gene TRBV19 combines with J gene TRBJ1-5; tentative D call: TRBD1 (6 bases). Germline lookup yields CDR1 LNHDA and CDR2 SQIVND (reference sequence). The V end lost 6 bases, the J end lost 1 base, and 13 bases lay between the germline ends. The CDR3 runs 15 residues. For the CDR3, the DNA is TGTGCCAGTAGGGTCGACAGGACAAGCAATCAGCCCCAGCATTTT. Translated: CASRVDRTSNQPQHF.

The genes are TRBV29-1 and TRBJ2-2, with 7 bases that match TRBD2. Trimming cost V 4 bases and J 4 bases; bases outside gene matches: 3. The CDR3 loop spans 13 amino acids. The germline V gene has CDR1 SQVTM and CDR2 ANQGSEA. The CDR3 bases are TGCAGCGTTGGGGCTAGCGGCACCGGGGAGCTGTTTTTT. As protein: CSVGASGTGELFF.

The gene calls are TRBV19 and TRBJ2-2; TRBD2 agrees at 10 bases. Trimming cost V 7 bases and J 0 bases; bases outside gene matches: 8. This CDR3 region has 17 residues. The germline V gene has CDR1 LNHDA and CDR2 SQIVND (reference sequence). CDR3 sequence reads: CASTGVGLAANTGELFF. CDR3 bases: TGTGCCAGTACGGGGGTTGGACTAGCGGCGAACACCGGGGAGCTGTTTTTT.

V is TRBV6-5 and J is TRBJ2-7, with 8 positions matching TRBD2. The CDR3 has 16 residues. Germline V lookup: CDR1 MNHEY, CDR2 SVGAGI. The V gene end was trimmed by 0 bases and the J gene end by 8 bases; junction bases not matched to a gene: 12. CDR3 in DNA: TGTGCCAGCAGTTACTCGACGAGTGCGGGGGGCTGGAAGCAGTACTTC. Translating gives CASSYSTSAGGWKQYF.

V gene TRBV6-4 combines with J gene TRBJ1-3; possible D gene TRBD1, 5 bases. Germline V gene data show CDR1 as MRHNA and CDR2 as SNTAGT. V was shortened by 5 bases and J by 3 bases, with 11 bases between the two germline ends. This CDR3 spans 14 amino acids. The CDR3 is CASSSQVGGNTIYF. The DNA of the CDR3 is TGTGCCAGCAGTTCACAGGTCGGTGGAAACACCATATATTTT.

Turning to this clone: Just one base apart from a much larger clone, this may be a read error. The same CDR3 arises from other DNA sequences in this sample as well. The rearrangement links TRBV7-2 to TRBJ1-1; 7 nucleotides line up with TRBD1. Germline CDR1 and CDR2: SGHTA and FQGNSA. The CDR3 sequence is 13 residues long. The CDR3 loop reads CACRRGLNTEAFF. The CDR3 DNA reads as TGTGCCTGCAGGAGGGGGCTGAACACCGAAGCTTTCTTT. Full variable domain (outside the CDR3, taken from reference TRBV7-2 and TRBJ1-1): GAGVSQSPSNKVTEKGKDVELRCDPISGHTALYWYRQSLGQGLEFLIYFQGNSAPDKSGLPSDRFSAERTGGSVSTLTIQRTQQEDSAVYLCACRRGLNTEAFFGQGTRLTVV.

The chain links TRBV18 to TRBJ2-3; D uncertain. The germline gives CDR1 KGHSH, CDR2 LQKENI. Trimming cost V 6 bases and J 1 base, with 5 bases left between them. This CDR3 contains 12 residues. The CDR3 DNA follows: TGTGCCAGCTCCGCCCGCACAGATACGCAGTATTTT. Its protein product is CASSARTDTQYF.

The genes are TRBV19 and TRBJ1-2, with 7 bases identical to TRBD1. This CDR3 has 17 residues. Germline lookup yields CDR1 LNHDA and CDR2 SQIVND (reference sequence). V lost 4 bases, J lost 2 bases, and 13 bases stayed unmatched. The CDR3 protein is CASSRPSDRPLNYGYTF. CDR3 DNA: TGTGCCAGTAGTAGACCCTCGGACAGGCCTCTGAACTATGGCTACACCTTC.

The V gene is TRBV7-2, the J gene TRBJ2-3, with TRBD1 as a possible D gene (7 bases). V shed 5 bases and J shed 3 bases, with 18 bases lying between them. This CDR3 spans 16 amino acids. The germline CDR1 and CDR2 sequences are SGHTA and FQGNSA. Written as DNA, the CDR3 is TGTGCCAGCAGCCCCCAGGGGGGCAGGGGGACAGATACGCAGTATTTT. Translating gives CASSPQGGRGTDTQYF.